This TCR beta chain was profiled in a study of graft-versus-host responses after intestinal transplantation. Study details: Anti-thymocyte globulin induction was given to all recipients, followed by tacrolimus and steroids for 2 to 3 years.

Concerning this clone: The antigen is unknown.

General observations from the study: There was an association between peak levels of circulating GvH clones and early post-transplant HvG declines. Marrow from the recipient contained GvH clones, some of which had appeared first in ileum or blood.

Germline trimming cut 5 bases from V and 7 bases from J; bases unmatched to any gene: 14. Per germline, CDR1 SGHAT and CDR2 FQDESV (reference sequence). CDR3 length: 15 amino acids. Sequenced by immunoSEQ multiplex PCR; TCRdb stores in-frame clones only, minus some. The table records about 100,000 clones, more than 85% of them present only once. This clonotype originated in a human donor who was the organ donor for an intestinal transplant. The chain links TRBV11-1 to TRBJ2-7; 7 bases are shared with TRBD1. Sequenced here: unstimulated CD4+ T cells sorted from spleen or lymph node cells, sampled before transplant. The chain's CDR3 is CASSPVDRVGLEQYF. CDR3 DNA: TGTGCCAGCAGCCCCGTCGACAGGGTAGGGCTGGAGCAGTACTTC.